The 26 T cell receptor beta chains below come from one sample, sequenced in a study of cytotoxic CD8 clonotypes in ibrutinib-treated CLL. Profiling relied on immunoSEQ multiplex PCR, and the TCRdb table lists in-frame clones only, not all of them. The sample carries 20,000 to 25,000 clones, 70% to 85% recorded once. Sequencing used PBMCs, obtained before ibrutinib treatment. The origin of the receptors is a human donor with chronic lymphocytic leukemia.

V and J are TRBV5-1 and TRBJ1-2; no firm D call. Germline assignment: CDR1 SGHRS and CDR2 YFSETQ. The CDR3 spans 15 residues. The germline V and J ends were trimmed by 4 bases and 3 bases, with 16 bases remaining between them. The CDR3 sequence is CASSDSTAGHYGYTF. In nucleotides, the CDR3 is TGCGCCAGCAGCGACTCGACTGCCGGGCACTATGGCTACACCTTC.

This clone was observed a few times. The gene calls are TRBV6-9 and TRBJ2-1; 12 bases map to TRBD2. This CDR3 is 15 amino acids long. V lost 5 bases to trimming and J lost 6 bases; unmatched junction nucleotides: 5. Germline V CDR1 and CDR2: MNHGY, SVAAGI. In DNA form, the CDR3 reads TGTGCCAGCAGTCGACTAGCGGGAGAAGGCAATGAGCAGTTCTTC. This encodes CASSRLAGEGNEQFF.

This rearrangement joins TRBV6-1 to TRBJ2-7; 12 nucleotides line up with TRBD2. The germline V gene has CDR1 MNHNS and CDR2 SASEGT. The V and J ends lost 2 bases and 5 bases, in that order; junction bases with no gene match: 10. The CDR3 is 17 residues long. In DNA form, the CDR3 reads TGTGCCAGCAGTGAACCCCCCGGACTAGCGGGGACCCACGAGCAGTACTTC. Protein product: CASSEPPGLAGTHEQYF.

The rearrangement uses TRBV19 and TRBJ2-5, with D perhaps TRBD1 or TRBD2 (5 bases each). The CDR3 spans 16 residues. In germline, CDR1 is LNHDA, CDR2 SQIVND (reference sequence). The ends were cut back, 5 bases at V and 0 bases at J, with 16 bases in the middle. The CDR3 loop reads CASSYAGSGYQETQYF. As DNA, the CDR3 is TGTGCCAGTAGTTACGCAGGGAGTGGGTACCAAGAGACCCAGTACTTC.

The chain carries TRBV4-2 and TRBJ2-1; 10 bases agree with TRBD2. The CDR3 consists of 18 residues. CDR1 and CDR2 (germline): LGHNA, YNFKEQ. Trimming removed 5 bases from V and 0 bases from J; junction bases left unmatched: 10. The CDR3 loop is CASSTRLAGASSYNEQFF. In DNA, the CDR3 is TGTGCCAGCAGCACACGACTAGCGGGTGCTTCCTCCTACAATGAGCAGTTCTTC.

The rearrangement joins TRBV5-1 to TRBJ2-3; 8 bases match TRBD1. The CDR3 sequence is 16 residues long. Germline V lookup: CDR1 SGHRS, CDR2 YFSETQ. Trimming cost V 1 base and J 3 bases; bases outside gene matches: 7. CDR3 amino acids: CASSLFGQGFTDTQYF. The CDR3 DNA is TGCGCCAGCAGCTTGTTTGGACAGGGCTTTACAGATACGCAGTATTTT.

J is TRBJ2-1 and V is TRBV4-3; TRBD2 matches 10 bases. Germline V gene sequence: CDR1 LGHNA, CDR2 YSLEER. Unmatched junction bases numbered 9, after V lost 0 bases and J lost 1 base. The length of the CDR3 is 19 residues. The DNA for the CDR3 is TGCGCCAGCAGCCAAGAATGGGCTAGCGGGAGTGAATCCTACAATGAGCAGTTCTTC. Translation: CASSQEWASGSESYNEQFF.

The gene calls are TRBV4-1 and TRBJ2-6; 8 bases line up with TRBD1. Germline V gene sequence: CDR1 MGHRA, CDR2 YSYEKL. The CDR3 extends over 18 amino acids. J was trimmed by 4 bases and V by 0 bases; bases with no gene match: 8. CDR3 in DNA: TGCGCCAGCAGCCAAGATTGGCAGGGGGCATGGGGGGCCAACGTCCTGACTTTC. It encodes CASSQDWQGAWGANVLTF.

This CDR3 is CASSQENPGTASIRGRGELFF. CDR3 in DNA: TGCGCCAGCAGCCAAGAGAATCCCGGGACAGCATCAATCCGAGGCCGGGGGGAGCTGTTTTTT. V gene TRBV4-1 combines with J gene TRBJ2-2; TRBD1 matches at 7 bases. CDR1 is MGHRA, CDR2 YSYEKL, per germline. The J segment lost 8 bases and the V segment lost 0 bases, leaving 24 bases of the junction unmatched. The CDR3 extends over 21 amino acids.

This chain joins TRBV9 and TRBJ2-7, with D unclear. Trimming pared 1 base from V and 2 bases from J, leaving 19 bases between. The germline CDR1 and CDR2 sequences are SGDLS and YYNGEE. This CDR3 is 17 amino acids long. The CDR3 region is CASSVWVRRTDAYEQYF. In nucleotides, the CDR3 is TGTGCCAGCAGCGTATGGGTTCGTCGGACGGATGCCTACGAGCAGTACTTC.

This chain joins TRBV27 and TRBJ2-7; 7 bases fit TRBD2. Germline CDR1 is MNHEY and CDR2 is SMNVEV (reference sequence). The V and J ends lost 5 bases and 1 base, in that order; junction bases with no gene match: 5. There are 14 residues in the CDR3. CDR3 sequence reads: CASSLGGPSYEQYF. DNA of the CDR3: TGTGCCAGCAGTCTGGGAGGGCCGTCCTACGAGCAGTACTTC.

The chain has TRBV29-1 and TRBJ2-7; TRBD2 matches 13 bases. With 7 bases clipped from V and 6 bases from J, the junction kept 3 bases outside the gene matches. The CDR3 runs to 12 residues. From germline, CDR1 is SQVTM and CDR2 ANQGSEA. The chain's CDR3 is CSGTSGSSEQYF. The DNA of the CDR3 is TGCAGCGGGACTAGCGGGAGTAGCGAGCAGTACTTC.

This sequence joins TRBV30 and TRBJ2-1; D could derive from TRBD1 or TRBD2 (6 bases each). The CDR3 loop spans 13 amino acids. Germline CDR1 is GTSNPN and CDR2 is SVGIG (reference sequence). V gave up 4 bases and J gave up 7 bases, with 14 bases separating them. CDR3 coding DNA: TGTGCCTGGATGGGGGGCGCGAAGAATGAGCAGTTCTTC. Translation gives CAWMGGAKNEQFF.

The V gene is TRBV27, the J gene TRBJ2-1; D not resolved. Germline V gene sequence: CDR1 MNHEY, CDR2 SMNVEV (reference sequence). There are 13 residues in the CDR3. Trimming pared 5 bases from V and 9 bases from J, leaving 14 bases between. CDR3 DNA sequence: TGTGCCAGCAGTCCTCGATACCATACTGAGCAGTTCTTC. Its translation is CASSPRYHTEQFF.

This clone was counted a few times. The chain recombines TRBV5-1 with TRBJ2-7; tentatively, D is TRBD1 (6 bases). The CDR3 length is 14 residues. With 4 bases removed from V and 2 bases from J, the gap between germline ends came to 13 bases. CDR1 SGHRS and CDR2 YFSETQ come from the germline V gene. CDR3 DNA: TGCGCCAGCAGCCGCGGACAGCAAACCTACGAGCAGTACTTC. This codes for CASSRGQQTYEQYF.

The V call is TRBV19, the J call TRBJ2-1, with TRBD2 matching 7 bases. In germline, CDR1 is LNHDA, CDR2 SQIVND (reference sequence). V trimming: 6 bases; J trimming: 0 bases; junction bases outside the gene matches: 8. This CDR3 spans 16 amino acids. This chain's CDR3 is CASRPSGTNSYNEQFF. CDR3 coding DNA: TGTGCCAGTAGACCCTCCGGGACTAACTCCTACAATGAGCAGTTCTTC.

The chain uses TRBV6-6 and TRBJ2-7; the match to TRBD2 covers 9 bases. The ends lost 6 bases at V and 0 bases at J; junction bases unmatched: 6. The V gene's germline CDR1 is MNHNY and CDR2 SVGAGI (reference sequence). CDR3 length: 15 amino acids. CDR3 DNA sequence: TGTGCCAGCAGACCAGCGGGAGGCCTCTCCTACGAGCAGTACTTC. Encoded protein: CASRPAGGLSYEQYF.

CDR3 loop: CASSPSGQGNYGYTF. In DNA form, the CDR3 reads TGTGCCAGCAGCCCTTCGGGGCAGGGTAACTATGGCTACACCTTC. This chain joins TRBV11-2 and TRBJ1-2; a weak D match, TRBD1 (5 bases). The CDR3 loop spans 15 amino acids. CDR1 and CDR2 (germline): SGHAT, FQNNGV. With 5 bases removed from V and 1 base from J, the gap between germline ends came to 14 bases.

This clone appeared once. The rearrangement links TRBV7-9 to TRBJ1-3; D ambiguous. The CDR3 extends over 14 amino acids. Deletions cut 1 base from V and 0 bases from J, with 4 bases between. Germline CDR1 SEHNR, CDR2 FQNEAQ (reference sequence). CDR3 residues: CASSLETSGNTIYF. The CDR3 DNA reads TGTGCCAGCAGCTTAGAGACCTCTGGAAACACCATATATTTT.

The CDR3 DNA sequence: TGTGCCAGCAGCGTCGGAGGACAGGGGACCTACGAGCAGTACTTC. Its translation is CASSVGGQGTYEQYF. This rearrangement joins TRBV9 to TRBJ2-7; 9 bases agree with TRBD1. J lost 2 bases, V lost 2 bases, and 5 bases had no gene match. Germline V lookup: CDR1 SGDLS, CDR2 YYNGEE. The CDR3 is 15 amino acids.

This clone appeared a few times. This chain uses TRBV6-1 with TRBJ1-1; D not certain. Germline V gene lookup returns CDR1 MNHNS and CDR2 SASEGT. The CDR3 is 13 amino acids. The germline V and J ends were trimmed by 7 bases and 1 base, with 10 bases remaining between them. The CDR3 sequence is CASNLVKNTEAFF. CDR3 in DNA: TGTGCCAGCAATCTGGTTAAGAACACTGAAGCTTTCTTT.

This chain joins TRBV29-1 and TRBJ2-7; 7 bases line up with TRBD1. The CDR3 contains 15 residues. The V and J ends lost 4 bases and 0 bases, in that order; junction bases with no gene match: 9. Germline CDR1 reads SQVTM; CDR2 reads ANQGSEA. The CDR3 is CSVGEPGQSSYEQYF. In DNA, the CDR3 is TGCAGCGTTGGCGAGCCGGGACAGAGCTCCTACGAGCAGTACTTC.

As DNA, the CDR3 is TGTGCCAGCAGCTTTTCCGACAGGTACGGAATGAACACTGAAGCTTTCTTT. This codes for CASSFSDRYGMNTEAFF. The rearrangement joins TRBV7-2 to TRBJ1-1; possible D gene TRBD1, 6 bases. The CDR3 contains 17 residues. V gave up 3 bases and J gave up 0 bases, with 17 bases separating them. The germline gives CDR1 SGHTA, CDR2 FQGNSA.

This chain joins TRBV19 and TRBJ1-6, with TRBD1 identical over 10 bases. The CDR3 has 14 residues. CDR1 and CDR2 (germline): LNHDA, SQIVND (reference sequence). Trimming at V came to 4 bases and at J to 14 bases, leaving 8 bases not matched to a gene. The DNA for the CDR3 is TGTGCCAGTAGTACCCTGGACAGGGGGTCGACCCTCCACTTT. Translated: CASSTLDRGSTLHF.

The rearrangement links TRBV19 to TRBJ2-7; 8 bases map to TRBD2. The germline V gene encodes CDR1 LNHDA and CDR2 SQIVND (reference sequence). This CDR3 is 14 amino acids long. The V gene end was trimmed by 4 bases and the J gene end by 0 bases; junction bases not matched to a gene: 2. The CDR3 spells CASSTGLASYEQYF. DNA for the CDR3: TGTGCCAGTAGTACCGGACTAGCCTCCTACGAGCAGTACTTC.

This clone was seen only a few times. CDR3 DNA: TGTGCCAGCATATTGGGAGGGGGACAGACCTCCAATCAGCCCCAGCATTTT. It specifies CASILGGGQTSNQPQHF. This rearrangement joins TRBV28 to TRBJ1-5; 7 positions match TRBD1. The CDR3 is made up of 17 amino acids. J gave up 3 bases and V 7 bases, and 15 bases lay outside the gene matches. Per germline, CDR1 MDHEN and CDR2 SYDVKM.